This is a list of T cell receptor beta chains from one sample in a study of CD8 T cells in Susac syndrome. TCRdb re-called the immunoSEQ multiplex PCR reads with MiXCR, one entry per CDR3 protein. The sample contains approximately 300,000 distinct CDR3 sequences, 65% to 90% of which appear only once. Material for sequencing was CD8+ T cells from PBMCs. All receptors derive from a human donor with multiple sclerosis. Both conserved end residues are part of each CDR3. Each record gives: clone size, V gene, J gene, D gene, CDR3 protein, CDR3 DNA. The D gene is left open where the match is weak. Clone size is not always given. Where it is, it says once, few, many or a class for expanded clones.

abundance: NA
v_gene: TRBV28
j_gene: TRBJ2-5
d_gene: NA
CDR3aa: CASSLLSEETQYF
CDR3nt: TGTGCCAGCAGTTTACTCTCCGAAGAGACCCAGTACTTC

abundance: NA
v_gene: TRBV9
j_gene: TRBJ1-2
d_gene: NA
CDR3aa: CASSAGGDGYTF
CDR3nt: TGTGCCAGCAGCGCTGGTGGGGATGGCTACACCTTC

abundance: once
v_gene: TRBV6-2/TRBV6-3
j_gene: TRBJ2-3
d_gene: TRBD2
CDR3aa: CASSYSVMRSGSGLNTTDTQYF
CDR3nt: TGTGCCAGCAGTTACTCGGTTATGCGGAGCGGGAGTGGTCTTAATACCACAGATACGCAGTATTTT

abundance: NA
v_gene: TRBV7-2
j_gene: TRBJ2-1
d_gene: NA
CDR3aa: CASTPFLTGLGEQFF
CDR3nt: TGTGCCAGCACCCCATTTCTTACTGGACTTGGTGAGCAGTTCTTC

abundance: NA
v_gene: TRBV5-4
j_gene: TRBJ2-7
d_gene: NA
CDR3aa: CASSNFQGPEQYF
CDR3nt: TGTGCCAGCAGCAACTTCCAGGGACCCGAGCAGTACTTC

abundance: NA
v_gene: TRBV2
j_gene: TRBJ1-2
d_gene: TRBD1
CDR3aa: CASSDRIGTGGPSTF
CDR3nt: TGTGCCAGCAGTGACCGGATTGGGACAGGGGGGCCTTCCACCTTC

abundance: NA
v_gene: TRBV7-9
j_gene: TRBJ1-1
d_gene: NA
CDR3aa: CASSLTGSEAFF
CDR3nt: TGTGCCAGCAGCCTGACGGGGTCCGAAGCTTTCTTT

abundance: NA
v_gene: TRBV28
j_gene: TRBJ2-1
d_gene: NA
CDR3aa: CASSGGTGQPHNEQFF
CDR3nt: TGTGCCAGCAGTGGGGGGACGGGACAGCCACACAATGAGCAGTTCTTC

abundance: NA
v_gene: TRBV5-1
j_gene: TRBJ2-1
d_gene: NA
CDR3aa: CASSSEAGVQFF
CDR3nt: TGCGCCAGCAGCTCAGAAGCGGGTGTGCAGTTCTTC

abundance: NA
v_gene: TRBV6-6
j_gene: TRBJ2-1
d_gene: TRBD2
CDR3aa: CASILIAGSSYNEQFF
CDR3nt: TGTGCCAGCATCCTTATAGCGGGGAGCTCCTACAATGAGCAGTTCTTC

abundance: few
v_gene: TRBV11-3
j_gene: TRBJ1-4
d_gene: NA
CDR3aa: CASRRSGGEKLFF
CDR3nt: TGTGCCAGCAGGCGTTCCGGGGGCGAAAAACTGTTTTTT

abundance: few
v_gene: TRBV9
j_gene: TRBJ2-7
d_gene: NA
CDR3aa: CASSVGESSYEQYF
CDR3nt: TGTGCCAGCAGCGTGGGGGAATCCTCCTACGAGCAGTACTTC

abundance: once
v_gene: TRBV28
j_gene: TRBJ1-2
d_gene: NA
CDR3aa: CASRPITGRHYGYTF
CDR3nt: TGTGCCAGCAGACCGATCACAGGACGCCACTATGGCTACACCTTC

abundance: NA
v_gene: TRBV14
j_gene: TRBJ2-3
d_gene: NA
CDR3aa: CASSPFLGTDTQYF
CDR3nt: TGTGCCAGCAGCCCATTCTTGGGCACAGATACGCAGTATTTT

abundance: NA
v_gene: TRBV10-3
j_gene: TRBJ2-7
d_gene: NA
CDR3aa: CAISSPYLGAQYEQYF
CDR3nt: TGTGCCATCAGCTCCCCCTATCTTGGGGCTCAGTACGAGCAGTACTTC

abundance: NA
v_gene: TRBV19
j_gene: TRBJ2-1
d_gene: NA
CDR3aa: CATSAGEQFF
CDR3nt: TGTGCCACTTCGGCAGGTGAGCAGTTCTTC